Shown below are 11 T cell receptor beta chains from a single sample sequenced in a study of shared T cell receptors in the human thymus. Profiled with immunoSEQ multiplex PCR; TCRdb holds only in-frame clones, not every one. Of over 450,000 clones listed, roughly 74% are singletons. This sample was also put to use in a study of human thymus T cells.

Sequencing input: thymocytes. Receptors were obtained from a boy in the first two years of life with a congenital heart defect.

The chain links TRBV11-2 to TRBJ2-1; D is undetermined. Germline CDR1 reads SGHAT; CDR2 reads FQNNGV. V lost 6 bases to trimming and J lost 4 bases, with 13 bases between them. CDR3 length: 14 residues. The CDR3 protein is CASSSLPLYNEQFF. In nucleotides, the CDR3 is TGTGCCAGCAGTTCATTACCACTTTACAATGAGCAGTTCTTC.

This rearrangement joins TRBV5-1 to TRBJ1-2, with 7 bases identical to TRBD1. The CDR3 extends over 15 amino acids. Germline V gene sequence: CDR1 SGHRS, CDR2 YFSETQ. V shed 3 bases and J 2 bases; nucleotides not matched to a gene: 7. DNA of the CDR3: TGCGCCAGCAGCTGGTGGGACAGCTCCAACTATGGCTACACCTTC. Amino acid sequence: CASSWWDSSNYGYTF.

This chain joins TRBV6-1 and TRBJ1-5; D gene uncertain. V lost 4 bases and J lost 2, with 6 bases in between. The CDR3 has 13 residues. CDR1 MNHNS and CDR2 SASEGT come from the germline V gene. The CDR3 protein is CASSGRGNQPQHF. The CDR3 DNA sequence: TGTGCCAGCAGTGGGAGGGGCAATCAGCCCCAGCATTTT.

V usage is TRBV28 and J usage is TRBJ2-7; 12 nucleotides agree with TRBD1. The CDR3 contains 15 residues. Germline loops: CDR1 MDHEN, CDR2 SYDVKM. The trim removed 3 bases at V and 7 bases at J, leaving 7 bases unmatched. The CDR3 sequence: CASSLLGQGAIEQYF. The CDR3 region has the DNA TGTGCCAGCAGTTTGTTGGGACAGGGGGCGATTGAGCAGTACTTC.

This rearrangement joins TRBV2 to TRBJ2-1, with D possibly being TRBD1 (5 bases). The CDR3 has 13 residues. V lost 2 bases, J lost 8 bases, and 10 bases lay in between. Germline V CDR1 and CDR2: SNHLY, FYNNEI. CDR3 coding DNA: TGTGCCAGCAGTGAAACCCAGGGCGATGAGCAGTTCTTC. Its translation is CASSETQGDEQFF. Complete variable domain (other parts from reference TRBV2 and TRBJ2-1): EPEVTQTPSHQVTQMGQEVILRCVPISNHLYFYWYRQILGQKVEFLVSFYNNEISEKSEIFDDQFSVERPDGSNFTLKIRSTKLEDSAMYFCASSETQGDEQFFGPGTRLTVL.

The genes are TRBV30 and TRBJ1-6, with D unresolved. In germline, CDR1 is GTSNPN, CDR2 SVGIG (reference sequence). The V gene lost 4 bases and the J gene lost 1 base, with 8 bases spanning the gap. This CDR3 region has 14 residues. Here the CDR3 DNA reads TGTGCCTGGATCCCCGTGTCCTATAATTCACCCCTCCACTTT. The encoded protein is CAWIPVSYNSPLHF.

The chain combines TRBV27 with TRBJ2-7; 7 bases align to TRBD1. Germline V gene sequence: CDR1 MNHEY, CDR2 SMNVEV (reference sequence). The V and J ends lost 3 bases and 2 bases, in that order; junction bases with no gene match: 4. The CDR3 contains 14 residues. This chain's CDR3 is CASSFGTVPYEQYF. The CDR3 nucleotides read TGTGCCAGCAGTTTCGGGACAGTACCCTACGAGCAGTACTTC.

The chain employs TRBV5-1 and TRBJ2-1; 8 bases align to TRBD1. V dropped 5 bases and J dropped 4; count of bases not matched to a gene: 8. Germline V gene lookup returns CDR1 SGHRS and CDR2 YFSETQ. The CDR3 is 15 amino acids. This CDR3 reads CASRQPGQEYNEQFF. The DNA of the CDR3 is TGCGCCAGCAGGCAACCGGGACAGGAGTACAATGAGCAGTTCTTC.

As concerns this clone: One junction end disagrees with the germline gene, perhaps due to a read error. The rearrangement uses TRBV7-7 and TRBJ2-6; D is possibly TRBD2 (6 bases). Germline V gives CDR1 SSHAT, CDR2 FNYEAQ (reference sequence). This CDR3 spans 16 amino acids. CDR3 amino acids: CASSLDAGSGANVLTF. The DNA for the CDR3 is TGTGCTAGCAGCTTAGATGCGGGATCTGGGGCCAACGTCCTGACTTTC.

The V and J genes are TRBV11-3 and TRBJ1-2; 8 bases are a match to TRBD1. The CDR3 runs to 13 residues. V lost 4 bases, J lost 5 bases, and 3 bases stayed unmatched. Looked up from germline, CDR1 is SGHNT and CDR2 is YENEEA. The CDR3 sequence: CASSSRQGYGYTF. For the CDR3, the DNA is TGTGCCAGCAGCTCGCGACAGGGGTATGGCTACACCTTC.

This clone was found a few times. Written as DNA, the CDR3 is TGCGCCAGCAGCCAAGACCATGATCCTCGCGGGGTCACAGATACGCAGTATTTT. It specifies CASSQDHDPRGVTDTQYF. This chain uses TRBV4-3 with TRBJ2-3; TRBD2 might be the D (6 bases). Germline CDR1 reads LGHNA; CDR2 reads YSLEER. The CDR3 runs to 18 residues. The ends were cut back, 0 bases at V and 2 bases at J, with 18 bases in the middle.